The TCR beta chain described here comes from a study of tumor-infiltrating lymphocytes in primary liver carcinoma. Study at large: Roughly 3.5 to 7.13 million productive TCRbeta reads were obtained per sample, with similar numbers across tissue types.

This clonotype came up many times. The blood RNA (from unsorted whole blood) was obtained, and germline DNA was also extracted. Trimming stripped 1 base from V and 7 bases from J, with 8 bases between. The length of the CDR3 is 13 residues. Germline CDR1 LGHNA, CDR2 YNFKEQ. TCR beta cDNA was reverse-transcribed from 500 ng of total RNA. The reaction used a constant-region primer and ProtoScript II reverse transcriptase. For TCR beta, libraries were produced by three nested multiplex PCR rounds using slightly modified ARM-PCR. Each of the first two PCR rounds ran approximately 10 cycles with TRBV1-TRBV30 forward and C-beta reverse primers. TCRdb used MiXCR to reprocess the multiplex PCR reads, holding one entry per CDR3 protein. The sample lists some 320,000 distinct CDR3 sequences, around three fifths occurring once.

V is TRBV4-2 and J is TRBJ2-1; a possible D gene is TRBD2 (5 bases). The sequencing sample was made of peripheral blood. The clonotype originates from a man in his forties with primary liver carcinoma and hepatitis B virus infection. CDR3 DNA sequence: TGTGCCAGCAGCCAAGCCCCGGGGAATGAGCAGTTCTTC. Translation gives CASSQAPGNEQFF.